The T cell receptor (beta chain) described here comes from a study of immune heterogeneity within non-small cell lung tumors. Study conclusions and caveats: Each patient largely had their own distinct set of high-frequency T-cell receptor beta clonotypes. Tumor sites in a patient shared identical dominant CDR3 beta clonotypes and also carried site-unique high-frequency clones.

Bulk tumor genomic DNA, 450 to 750 ng per sample, was the template. Widely spaced biopsies, several per primary tumor, were obtained at surgery. With untreated, newly diagnosed non-small cell lung cancer, the patients went on to undergo curative surgery. Amplification of TCR beta CDR3 was performed by multiplex PCR with 32 V and 13 J primers. TCRdb itself ran the multiplex PCR reads through MiXCR, one entry per CDR3 protein. The sample includes about 2,000 distinct CDR3 sequences, roughly 34% seen only once; the top ten take roughly 26%. The CDR3 is made up of 21 amino acids. Per the germline V gene, CDR1 is SGHRS and CDR2 is YFSETQ. V lost 3 bases and J lost 0, with 30 bases in between. A remark on this clonotype: As yet, its antigen is unknown.

V gene TRBV5-1 combines with J gene TRBJ1-1; tentative D call: TRBD1 (6 bases). The sequencing sample was made of lung tumor tissue. The TCR was taken from a man aged 65-85 years with non-small cell lung cancer. CDR3 in DNA: TGCGCCAGCAGCTCCAGGGCCGGGACTTGGGGGCCTATTGAGTTGAACACTGAAGCTTTCTTT. Its protein product is CASSSRAGTWGPIELNTEAFF.